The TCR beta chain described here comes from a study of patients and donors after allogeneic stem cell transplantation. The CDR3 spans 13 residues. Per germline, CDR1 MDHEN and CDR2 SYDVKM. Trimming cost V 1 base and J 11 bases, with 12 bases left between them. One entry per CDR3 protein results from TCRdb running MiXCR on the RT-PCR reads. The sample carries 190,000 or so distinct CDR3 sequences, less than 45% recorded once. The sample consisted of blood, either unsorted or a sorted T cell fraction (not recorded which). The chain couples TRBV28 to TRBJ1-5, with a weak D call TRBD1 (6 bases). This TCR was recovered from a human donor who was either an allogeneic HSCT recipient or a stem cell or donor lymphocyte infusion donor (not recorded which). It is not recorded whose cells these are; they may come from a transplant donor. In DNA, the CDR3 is TGTGCCAGCAGTTTATTCGGCCCAGGGGCCCAGCATTTT. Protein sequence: CASSLFGPGAQHF.